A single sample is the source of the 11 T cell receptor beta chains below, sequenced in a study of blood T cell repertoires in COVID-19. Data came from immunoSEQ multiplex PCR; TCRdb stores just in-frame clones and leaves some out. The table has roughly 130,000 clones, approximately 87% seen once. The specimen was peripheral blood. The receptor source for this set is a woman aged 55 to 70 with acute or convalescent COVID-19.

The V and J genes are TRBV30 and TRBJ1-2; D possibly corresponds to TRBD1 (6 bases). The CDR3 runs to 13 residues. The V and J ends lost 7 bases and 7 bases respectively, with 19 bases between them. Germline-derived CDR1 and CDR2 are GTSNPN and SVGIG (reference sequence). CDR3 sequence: CASIRVTGSGYTF. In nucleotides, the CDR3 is TGTGCCTCTATAAGGGTGACAGGCTCTGGCTACACCTTC.

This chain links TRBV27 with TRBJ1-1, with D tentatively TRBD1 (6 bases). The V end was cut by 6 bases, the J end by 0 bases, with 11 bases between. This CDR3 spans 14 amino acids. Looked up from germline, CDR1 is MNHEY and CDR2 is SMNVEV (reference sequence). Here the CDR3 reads CASRSGDMNTEAFF. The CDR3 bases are TGTGCCAGCAGATCCGGGGACATGAACACTGAAGCTTTCTTT.

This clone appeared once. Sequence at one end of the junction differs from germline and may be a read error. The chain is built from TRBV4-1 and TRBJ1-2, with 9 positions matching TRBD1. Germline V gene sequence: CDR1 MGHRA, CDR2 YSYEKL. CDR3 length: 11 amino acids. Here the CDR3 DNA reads TGCGCCAGCAGCCAGGGACAGGGCAGCTCCTTC. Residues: CASSQGQGSSF.

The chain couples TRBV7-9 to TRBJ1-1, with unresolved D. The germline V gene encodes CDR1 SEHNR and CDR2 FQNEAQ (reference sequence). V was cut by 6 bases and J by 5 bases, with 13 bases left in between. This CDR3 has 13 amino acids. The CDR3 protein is CASSERSRTEAFF. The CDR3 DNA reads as TGTGCCAGCAGTGAACGAAGTCGGACTGAAGCTTTCTTT.

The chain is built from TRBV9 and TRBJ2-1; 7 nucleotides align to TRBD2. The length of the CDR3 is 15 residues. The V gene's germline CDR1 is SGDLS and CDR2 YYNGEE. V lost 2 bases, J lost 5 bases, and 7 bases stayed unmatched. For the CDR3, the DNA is TGTGCCAGCAGCGTTTTAGCGGGCTATAACAATGAGCAGTTCTTC. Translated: CASSVLAGYNNEQFF.

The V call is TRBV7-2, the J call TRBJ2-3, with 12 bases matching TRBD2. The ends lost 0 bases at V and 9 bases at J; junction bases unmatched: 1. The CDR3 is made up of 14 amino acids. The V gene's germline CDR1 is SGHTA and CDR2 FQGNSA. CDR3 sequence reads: CASSLALAGGTQYF. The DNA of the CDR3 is TGTGCCAGCAGCTTAGCCCTAGCGGGAGGGACGCAGTATTTT.

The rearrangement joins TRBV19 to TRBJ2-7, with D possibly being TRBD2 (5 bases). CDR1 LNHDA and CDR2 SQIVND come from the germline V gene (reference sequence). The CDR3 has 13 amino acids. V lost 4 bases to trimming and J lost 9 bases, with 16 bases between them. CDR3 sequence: CASSTNADGLQYF. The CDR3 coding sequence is TGTGCCAGTAGTACCAACGCGGACGGACTGCAGTACTTC. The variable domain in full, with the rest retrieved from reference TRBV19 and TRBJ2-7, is DGGITQSPKYLFRKEGQNVTLSCEQNLNHDAMYWYRQDPGQGLRLIYYSQIVNDFQKGDIAEGYSVSREKKESFPLTVTSAQKNPTAFYLCASSTNADGLQYFGPGTRLTVT.

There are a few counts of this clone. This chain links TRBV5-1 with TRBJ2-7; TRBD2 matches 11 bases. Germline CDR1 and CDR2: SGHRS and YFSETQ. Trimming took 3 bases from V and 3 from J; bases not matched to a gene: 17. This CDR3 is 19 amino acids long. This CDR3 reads CASSSSGTSGAHTLYEQYF. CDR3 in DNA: TGCGCCAGCAGCTCTTCCGGGACTAGCGGAGCCCACACCCTCTACGAGCAGTACTTC.

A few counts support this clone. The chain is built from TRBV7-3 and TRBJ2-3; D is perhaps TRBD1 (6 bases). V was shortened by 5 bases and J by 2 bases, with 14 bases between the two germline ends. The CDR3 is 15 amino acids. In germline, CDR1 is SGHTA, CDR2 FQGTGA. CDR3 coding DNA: TGTGCCAGCAGCCCAGGGGCAGTCCACACAGATACGCAGTATTTT. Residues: CASSPGAVHTDTQYF.

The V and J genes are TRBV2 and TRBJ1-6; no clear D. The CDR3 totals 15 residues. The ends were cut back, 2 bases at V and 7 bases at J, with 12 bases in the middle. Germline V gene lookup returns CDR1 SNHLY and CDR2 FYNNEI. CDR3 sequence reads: CASSERRLENSPLHF. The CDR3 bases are TGTGCCAGCAGTGAACGCAGGCTTGAGAATTCACCCCTCCACTTT.

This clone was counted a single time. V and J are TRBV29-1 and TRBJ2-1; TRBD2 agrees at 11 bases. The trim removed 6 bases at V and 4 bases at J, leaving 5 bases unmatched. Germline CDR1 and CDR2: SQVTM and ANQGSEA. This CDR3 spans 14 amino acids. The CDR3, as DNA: TGCAGCGTCTATAGCGGGAGGGATTACAATGAGCAGTTCTTC. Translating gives CSVYSGRDYNEQFF.